Described below is a single T cell receptor beta chain sequence and its context. Its antigen is undetermined. The sample has other DNA sequences that encode this CDR3 too. A split of CD4+ cells into CD45RA+ naive and CD45RA-negative memory subsets was performed. The genomic DNA of each subset was split evenly across several immunoSEQ plates. Only in-frame clones appear in the TCRdb table, and some are missing; sequencing was by immunoSEQ multiplex PCR. The sample contains roughly 2,300,000 clones, 85% to 95% of which appear only once. These data belong to a study of shared clonotypes between healthy human individuals. Study findings and constraints: Tissue TCR repertoires likely differ from these blood-only repertoires. Clonotype sharing across several donors was observed for around 4.5% of naive CD4 clonotypes.

This CDR3 region has 14 residues. Germline loops: CDR1 SEHNR, CDR2 FQNEAQ (reference sequence). V lost 6 bases and J lost 0; bases outside the gene matches: 4. The receptor was isolated from a man in his late teens or twenties in good health. Some clones in this sample may be carry-over from other donors' samples. The gene calls are TRBV7-9 and TRBJ1-1, with TRBD1 identical over 7 bases. Sequenced sample: naive CD4+ T cells from PBMCs. Subset denoted: CD45RA+ positively selected. DNA of the CDR3: TGTGCCAGCAGTCGGACAGGATTGAACACTGAAGCTTTCTTT. This encodes CASSRTGLNTEAFF. The full variable domain, in which reference TRBV7-9 and TRBJ1-1 provide the parts outside the CDR3, is DTGVSQNPRHKITKRGQNVTFRCDPISEHNRLYWYRQTLGQGPEFLTYFQNEAQLEKSRLLSDRFSAERPKGSFSTLEIQRTEQGDSAMYLCASSRTGLNTEAFFGQGTRLTVV.